One sample yielded the 17 T cell receptor beta chains listed below, sequenced in a study of cytomegalovirus exposure and HLA in healthy donors (TCRdb year 2017). The library was prepared using the immunoSEQ multiplex PCR assay. TCRdb took over this immuneACCESS table, retaining in-frame rearrangements with V and J assigned. Such tables are incomplete; in checked studies, under half of the missing clones stem from an unresolved V gene, and the remainder is unexplained. Counted in this sample were approximately 44,000 clones; 88% of them appeared once. In total, the top ten clones hold approximately 6.7% of the sample. Sequenced: PBMCs. Every receptor here comes from a woman aged 25 to 39 in good health and CMV-seronegative.

V is TRBV7-6 and J is TRBJ2-3, with 8 bases lining up with TRBD1. Germline V gives CDR1 SGHVS, CDR2 FNYEAQ. The CDR3 has 16 residues. Trimming cost V 5 bases and J 4 bases; bases outside gene matches: 11. The CDR3 DNA follows: TGTGCCAGCAGCCCTCCCGGACAGGGTAGGGCAGATACGCAGTATTTT. Its translation is CASSPPGQGRADTQYF. The whole variable domain, filled in from reference TRBV7-6 and TRBJ2-3, reads GAGVSQSPRYKVTKRGQDVALRCDPISGHVSLYWYRQALGQGPEFLTYFNYEAQQDKSGLPNDRFSAERPEGSISTLTIQRTEQRDSAMYRCASSPPGQGRADTQYFGPGTRLTVL.

The chain is built from TRBV10-3 and TRBJ2-7, with TRBD2 matching 8 bases. This CDR3 has 12 residues. Germline V gives CDR1 ENHRY, CDR2 SYGVKD. V dropped 8 bases and J dropped 4; count of bases not matched to a gene: 4. CDR3 in amino acids: CAIGGLEYEQYF. In nucleotides, the CDR3 is TGTGCCATCGGGGGACTAGAGTACGAGCAGTACTTC.

The V and J genes are TRBV27 and TRBJ2-7; 7 bases agree with TRBD2. This CDR3 region has 15 residues. V lost 4 bases and J lost 3; bases outside the gene matches: 9. Germline CDR1 MNHEY, CDR2 SMNVEV (reference sequence). DNA for the CDR3: TGTGCCAGCAGTTGGGCGAGCGGGGAGTACTACGAGCAGTACTTC. Translated: CASSWASGEYYEQYF.

This chain connects TRBV9 to TRBJ2-3; tentative D call: TRBD1 (6 bases). Germline assignment: CDR1 SGDLS and CDR2 YYNGEE. The CDR3 spans 15 residues. Trimming took off 3 bases at V and 2 bases at J, with 13 bases between the two ends. The CDR3 bases are TGTGCCAGCAGCGACCAGGGGTACGACACAGATACGCAGTATTTT. Protein sequence: CASSDQGYDTDTQYF. The full variable domain, completed using reference TRBV9 and TRBJ2-3, is DSGVTQTPKHLITATGQRVTLRCSPRSGDLSVYWYQQSLDQGLQFLIQYYNGEERAKGNILERFSAQQFPDLHSELNLSSLELGDSALYFCASSDQGYDTDTQYFGPGTRLTVL.

Worth noting for this clone: The same CDR3 also results from other DNA sequences found in this sample. CDR3 sequence: CASSFGTGNTEAFF. The CDR3 DNA reads TGTGCCAGCAGCTTCGGGACAGGGAACACTGAAGCTTTCTTT. The chain employs TRBV11-2 and TRBJ1-1, with 8 nucleotides matching TRBD1. The CDR3 loop spans 14 amino acids. The trim removed 3 bases at V and 1 base at J, leaving 1 base unmatched. Germline CDR1 is SGHAT and CDR2 is FQNNGV.

The chain employs TRBV27 and TRBJ2-3; TRBD1 matches 7 bases. The junction had 9 bases not matched to a gene; V was cut back by 3 bases and J by 3 bases. The CDR3 is made up of 16 amino acids. The germline V gene encodes CDR1 MNHEY and CDR2 SMNVEV (reference sequence). CDR3 in DNA: TGTGCCAGCAGTTTCCTGACAGGGCTTTGGACAGATACGCAGTATTTT. It is translated as CASSFLTGLWTDTQYF.

The chain carries TRBV5-4 and TRBJ1-5; no definite D call. CDR1 SGHNT and CDR2 YYREEE come from the germline V gene (reference sequence). Trimming pared 2 bases from V and 11 bases from J, leaving 11 bases between. The CDR3 is made up of 12 amino acids. The CDR3 loop reads CASSLNSESQHF. CDR3 nucleotides: TGTGCCAGCAGCTTAAACTCCGAGTCCCAGCATTTT.

The gene calls are TRBV30 and TRBJ2-1; 8 bases map to TRBD2. The length of the CDR3 is 13 residues. Unmatched junction bases numbered 3, after V lost 2 bases and J lost 6 bases. Germline loops: CDR1 GTSNPN, CDR2 SVGIG (reference sequence). DNA of the CDR3: TGTGCCTGGAGTAGCGGGGGAGGCAATGAGCAGTTCTTC. Translated: CAWSSGGGNEQFF.

In regard to this clone: This same CDR3 is encoded by further DNA sequences in the sample. The chain employs TRBV6-6 and TRBJ1-1; the D gene is possibly TRBD1 (5 bases). This CDR3 is 14 amino acids long. The germline V gene has CDR1 MNHNY and CDR2 SVGAGI (reference sequence). Trimming removed 0 bases at V and 6 bases at J, with 11 bases between. CDR3 residues: CASSYSGGTPEAFF. CDR3 coding DNA: TGTGCCAGCAGTTACTCCGGGGGTACCCCTGAAGCTTTCTTT.

The chain links TRBV27 to TRBJ2-1, with D possibly being TRBD1 (6 bases). V dropped 2 bases and J dropped 3 bases, with 17 bases sitting between them. Per germline, CDR1 MNHEY and CDR2 SMNVEV (reference sequence). There are 17 residues in the CDR3. The CDR3 loop is CASSLRLSLDSYNEQFF. Here the CDR3 DNA reads TGTGCCAGCAGTTTAAGGCTATCTTTGGACAGCTACAATGAGCAGTTCTTC.

The genes are TRBV28 and TRBJ1-3, with D perhaps TRBD1 (5 bases). This CDR3 is 14 amino acids long. Trimming took 7 bases from V and 3 from J, leaving 13 bases between them. Germline assignment: CDR1 MDHEN and CDR2 SYDVKM. Here the CDR3 reads CASTRGVLGNTIYF. The CDR3 DNA follows: TGTGCCAGCACTCGGGGGGTCCTTGGAAACACCATATATTTT.

As DNA, the CDR3 is TGTGCCAGCAGCGTATATAGCGGGAGCTCCTACGAGCAGTACTTC. Protein: CASSVYSGSSYEQYF. This chain connects TRBV9 to TRBJ2-7; the match to TRBD2 covers 9 bases. V shed 1 base, J shed 0 bases, and the junction held 2 bases outside the gene matches. Looked up from germline, CDR1 is SGDLS and CDR2 is YYNGEE. The CDR3 has 15 amino acids.

This clone was counted a few times. The chain has TRBV27 and TRBJ1-2; D is perhaps TRBD1 (5 bases). The CDR3 loop spans 14 amino acids. The V gene's germline CDR1 is MNHEY and CDR2 SMNVEV (reference sequence). V shed 2 bases and J shed 2 bases, with 9 bases lying between them. The CDR3 DNA sequence: TGTGCCAGCAGTTTACGTCAGGGAAACTATGGCTACACCTTC. Translated: CASSLRQGNYGYTF.

The V and J genes are TRBV7-6 and TRBJ2-2; D is undetermined. Trimming removed 5 bases from V and 2 bases from J, with 18 bases in between. This CDR3 spans 17 amino acids. Germline values: CDR1 SGHVS, CDR2 FNYEAQ. The CDR3 DNA follows: TGTGCCAGCAGCCCCTCAGGTGGCTTACGTAACACCGGGGAGCTGTTTTTT. Its translation is CASSPSGGLRNTGELFF.

CDR3 amino acids: CASSPDMTSAYNEQFF. As DNA, the CDR3 is TGTGCCAGCAGTCCGGACATGACTAGCGCCTACAATGAGCAGTTCTTC. The V gene is TRBV27, the J gene TRBJ2-1; 8 positions agree with TRBD2. Germline CDR1 is MNHEY and CDR2 is SMNVEV (reference sequence). The CDR3 is made up of 16 amino acids. The junction had 8 bases not matched to a gene; V was cut back by 5 bases and J by 2 bases.

V is TRBV5-1 and J is TRBJ2-7; TRBD1 is a possible D gene (5 bases). CDR1 SGHRS and CDR2 YFSETQ come from the germline V gene. Between the trimmed V and J ends, which lost 7 bases and 5 bases, there was a span of 22 bases. This CDR3 has 15 residues. The DNA of the CDR3 is TGCGCCAGCCTCCCAGGGCAGAGTACGTCGGACGAGCAGTACTTC. This codes for CASLPGQSTSDEQYF.

The chain uses TRBV11-3 and TRBJ2-1; the match to TRBD2 covers 9 bases. CDR1 SGHNT and CDR2 YENEEA come from the germline V gene. The CDR3 is made up of 15 amino acids. With 2 bases clipped from V and 6 bases from J, the junction kept 5 bases outside the gene matches. The DNA for the CDR3 is TGTGCCAGCAGCTTATTAGCGGGAGTGGGCAATGAGCAGTTCTTC. Its protein is CASSLLAGVGNEQFF. The full variable domain, completed using reference TRBV11-3 and TRBJ2-1, is EAGVVQSPRYKIIEKKQPVAFWCNPISGHNTLYWYLQNLGQGPELLIRYENEEAVDDSQLPKDRFSAERLKGVDSTLKIQPAELGDSAVYLCASSLLAGVGNEQFFGPGTRLTVL.